The 4 T cell receptor beta chains listed next were all sequenced from one sample in a study of blood T cells in healthy people across ages (dated by TCRdb to the mid-2010s). Libraries came from 5' RACE. Sequencing instrument: Illumina HiSeq 2500. A second PCR of about 6 to 11 cycles was run with a J-beta primer mix and a sample-barcoded 5' primer. TCRdb reanalyzed the raw reads on its own, using fastp at Q25 for trimming and MiXCR for clone calling, and kept in-frame beta chains. Each entry is one CDR3 protein sequence, shown with its most common DNA and genes. Across this sample there are hundreds of thousands of distinct CDR3 sequences, with more than 20% seen only once. The top ten constitute more than 8.5% of the sample. A further study also used this sample, focusing on T cells of mothers and their children.

Sequencing used blood. All receptors derive from a boy between 10 and 17 years old in good health.

In this sample, this clonotype turned up a few times. The chain links TRBV6-2 or TRBV6-3 to TRBJ1-2, with unresolved D. The CDR3 totals 11 residues. V was shortened by 11 bases and J by 3 bases, with 10 bases between the two germline ends. Germline assignment: CDR1 MNHEY and CDR2 SVGEGT. In DNA, the CDR3 is TGTGCCTCCGAGACGTACTATGGCTACACCTTC. Residues: CASETYYGYTF.

This chain's CDR3 is CASSLVTPGQYEQFF. CDR3 coding DNA: TGTGCCAGCAGCTTAGTAACCCCAGGGCAGTATGAGCAGTTCTTC. The chain joins TRBV7-9 to TRBJ2-5; perhaps TRBD1 as D (5 bases). The end of the DNA aligns better with TRBJ2-1, so the J call may be wrong. This CDR3 region has 15 residues. CDR1 and CDR2 from the germline V gene are SEHNR and FQNEAQ (reference sequence).

The rearrangement uses TRBV4-3 and TRBJ2-5, with 7 nucleotides matching TRBD1. Judging by the DNA end, TRBJ2-7 fits better; the J call may be wrong. The CDR3 consists of 14 residues. Germline CDR1 is LGHNA and CDR2 is YSLEER. The CDR3 reads CASSQDRTGYEQYF. The DNA of the CDR3 is TGCGCCAGCAGCCAAGACCGGACAGGCTACGAGCAGTACTTC.

The DNA of the CDR3 is TGTGCCAGCAGCCTATCTGGCAGCTTCTTATACGAGCAGTACTTC. Its translation is CASSLSGSFLYEQYF. V and J are TRBV7-3 and TRBJ2-5; D unresolved. The J call may be wrong; the DNA end is better matched by TRBJ2-7. This CDR3 is built from 15 residues. CDR1 and CDR2 (germline): SGHTA, FQGTGA.